This entry lists 15 T cell receptor beta chains sequenced from one sample in a study of shared clonotypes between healthy human individuals. Measured with immunoSEQ multiplex PCR; TCRdb has only the in-frame clones, and not every one. The table has more than 1.2 million clones, 98% seen once. Sequenced sample: naive CD4+ T cells sorted from blood. Subset denoted: CD45RA+ positively selected. These TCRs come from a man aged 25 to 40 in good health.

V and J are TRBV7-9 and TRBJ1-4, with 7 bases aligning to TRBD1. This CDR3 has 15 residues. The V gene's germline CDR1 is SEHNR and CDR2 FQNEAQ (reference sequence). The junction had 6 bases not matched to a gene; V was cut back by 4 bases and J by 4 bases. As DNA, the CDR3 is TGTGCCAGCAGCTCCAGGGGGGGAGGTAATGAAAAACTGTTTTTT. Its protein product is CASSSRGGGNEKLFF.

This chain uses TRBV6-1 with TRBJ2-3; D tentatively fits TRBD1 or TRBD2 (5 bases each). Germline V gene lookup returns CDR1 MNHNS and CDR2 SASEGT. CDR3 size: 12 residues. The V gene lost 7 bases and the J gene lost 6 bases, with 11 bases spanning the gap. DNA of the CDR3: TGTGCCAGCAAAGGGACCTCGGATACGCAGTATTTT. Protein sequence: CASKGTSDTQYF.

This CDR3 is CASSSGSDRGRNEQYF. The DNA of the CDR3 is TGTGCCAGCAGCTCCGGCTCAGACAGGGGGCGGAACGAGCAGTACTTC. This chain connects TRBV5-4 to TRBJ2-7; 10 bases are a match to TRBD1. V trimming: 3 bases; J trimming: 5 bases; junction bases outside the gene matches: 11. Germline V CDR1 and CDR2: SGHNT, YYREEE (reference sequence). The CDR3 is 16 amino acids.

The chain links TRBV2 to TRBJ2-5; D call uncertain. This CDR3 contains 14 residues. V gave up 7 bases and J gave up 2 bases, with 14 bases separating them. CDR1 and CDR2 (germline): SNHLY, FYNNEI. CDR3 in DNA: TGTGCCAGCACCCTGGGCCGGGCGCAAGAGACCCAGTACTTC. As protein: CASTLGRAQETQYF.

Here the CDR3 reads CASGGLYEQYF. The CDR3, as DNA: TGTGCCAGCGGGGGACTTTACGAGCAGTACTTC. V usage is TRBV9 and J usage is TRBJ2-7, with D possibly TRBD2 on 6 matching bases. CDR1 and CDR2 from the germline V gene are SGDLS and YYNGEE. CDR3 length: 11 amino acids. The V end lost 7 bases, the J end lost 4 bases, and 9 bases lay between the germline ends.

V and J are TRBV5-4 and TRBJ2-1; D is undetermined. V was cut by 5 bases and J by 9 bases, with 12 bases left in between. Germline-derived CDR1 and CDR2 are SGHNT and YYREEE (reference sequence). The CDR3 runs 12 residues. The CDR3: CASRTAFGEQFF. As DNA, the CDR3 is TGTGCCAGCAGAACAGCCTTCGGTGAGCAGTTCTTC.

The CDR3: CASSLGQGYTGELFF. The DNA of the CDR3 is TGTGCCAGCAGTTTGGGACAGGGGTATACCGGGGAGCTGTTTTTT. The chain employs TRBV27 and TRBJ2-2; 10 bases line up with TRBD1. This CDR3 spans 15 amino acids. The V gene end was trimmed by 3 bases and the J gene end by 5 bases; junction bases not matched to a gene: 3. Germline CDR1 reads MNHEY; CDR2 reads SMNVEV (reference sequence).

The J gene is TRBJ2-1, the V gene TRBV5-1; TRBD2 might be the D (5 bases). Germline CDR1 reads SGHRS; CDR2 reads YFSETQ. This CDR3 comprises 11 residues. V dropped 0 bases and J dropped 13 bases, with 8 bases sitting between them. The CDR3 sequence is CASSLDLAQFF. The CDR3 DNA follows: TGCGCCAGCAGCTTGGACCTAGCTCAGTTCTTC.

The chain couples TRBV9 to TRBJ2-2, with 8 bases lining up with TRBD1. Germline V gene sequence: CDR1 SGDLS, CDR2 YYNGEE. The junction had 2 bases not matched to a gene; V was cut back by 3 bases and J by 7 bases. CDR3 length: 13 residues. The CDR3 sequence is CASSGQGNGELFF. CDR3 bases: TGTGCCAGCAGCGGACAGGGGAACGGGGAGCTGTTTTTT. The full variable domain, completed using reference TRBV9 and TRBJ2-2, is DSGVTQTPKHLITATGQRVTLRCSPRSGDLSVYWYQQSLDQGLQFLIQYYNGEERAKGNILERFSAQQFPDLHSELNLSSLELGDSALYFCASSGQGNGELFFGEGSRLTVL.

The rearrangement uses TRBV15 and TRBJ2-5; 9 positions agree with TRBD2. Germline CDR1 LNHNV, CDR2 YYDKDF (reference sequence). The CDR3 is 16 residues long. V shed 0 bases and J 2 bases; nucleotides not matched to a gene: 4. The CDR3 sequence is CATSRDTAGGQETQYF. Here the CDR3 DNA reads TGTGCCACCAGCAGAGATACGGCGGGAGGGCAAGAGACCCAGTACTTC.

This chain links TRBV27 with TRBJ1-2; D perhaps matches TRBD1 (5 bases). Germline assignment: CDR1 MNHEY and CDR2 SMNVEV (reference sequence). Trimming removed 5 bases at V and 2 bases at J, with 15 bases between. The CDR3 extends over 15 amino acids. The CDR3 is CASSPRPDSNYGYTF. CDR3 coding DNA: TGTGCCAGCAGTCCTCGACCAGACAGCAACTATGGCTACACCTTC.

Regarding this clone: The same CDR3 arises from other DNA sequences in this sample as well. The chain uses TRBV5-4 and TRBJ2-5; no firm D call. This CDR3 has 12 amino acids. Trimming took 1 base from V and 1 from J, leaving 2 bases between them. Germline V gives CDR1 SGHNT, CDR2 YYREEE (reference sequence). CDR3 loop: CASSLPQETQYF. In DNA, the CDR3 is TGTGCCAGCAGCTTGCCCCAAGAGACCCAGTACTTC.

The chain uses TRBV18 and TRBJ2-3; possibly TRBD2 for D (6 bases). The V gene's germline CDR1 is KGHSH and CDR2 LQKENI. The CDR3 is made up of 13 amino acids. V lost 2 bases and J lost 11, with 14 bases in between. The CDR3 DNA follows: TGTGCCAGCTCACCAGGGAGGCAACTGGGGCAGTATTTT. Its translation: CASSPGRQLGQYF.

The V gene is TRBV19, the J gene TRBJ1-5; D is unresolved. This CDR3 region has 16 residues. V was trimmed by 6 bases and J by 6 bases, leaving 21 bases between them. CDR1 is LNHDA, CDR2 SQIVND, per germline (reference sequence). The CDR3: CASRVGSARNPQPQHF. The CDR3 DNA follows: TGTGCCAGTAGAGTCGGATCCGCACGCAACCCTCAGCCCCAGCATTTT.

The chain is built from TRBV5-1 and TRBJ1-5; D perhaps matches TRBD1 (6 bases). Germline V lookup: CDR1 SGHRS, CDR2 YFSETQ. Trimming shortened V by 1 base and J by 8 bases, and 13 bases separated the two germline ends. This CDR3 contains 14 residues. The CDR3 spells CASSLTGMSEPQHF. The CDR3, as DNA: TGCGCCAGCAGCTTGACAGGGATGAGTGAGCCCCAGCATTTT.